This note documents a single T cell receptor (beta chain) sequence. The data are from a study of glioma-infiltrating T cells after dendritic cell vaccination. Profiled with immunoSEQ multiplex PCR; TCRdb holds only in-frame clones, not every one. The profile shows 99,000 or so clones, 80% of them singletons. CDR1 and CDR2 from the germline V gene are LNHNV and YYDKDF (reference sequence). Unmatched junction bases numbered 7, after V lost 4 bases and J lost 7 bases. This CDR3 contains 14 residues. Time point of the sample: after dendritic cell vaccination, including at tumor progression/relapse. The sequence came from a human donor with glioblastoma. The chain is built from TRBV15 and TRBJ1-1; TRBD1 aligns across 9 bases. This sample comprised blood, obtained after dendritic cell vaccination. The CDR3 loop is CATSILRDRVEAFF. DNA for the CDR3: TGTGCCACCAGCATATTACGGGACAGGGTTGAAGCTTTCTTT.